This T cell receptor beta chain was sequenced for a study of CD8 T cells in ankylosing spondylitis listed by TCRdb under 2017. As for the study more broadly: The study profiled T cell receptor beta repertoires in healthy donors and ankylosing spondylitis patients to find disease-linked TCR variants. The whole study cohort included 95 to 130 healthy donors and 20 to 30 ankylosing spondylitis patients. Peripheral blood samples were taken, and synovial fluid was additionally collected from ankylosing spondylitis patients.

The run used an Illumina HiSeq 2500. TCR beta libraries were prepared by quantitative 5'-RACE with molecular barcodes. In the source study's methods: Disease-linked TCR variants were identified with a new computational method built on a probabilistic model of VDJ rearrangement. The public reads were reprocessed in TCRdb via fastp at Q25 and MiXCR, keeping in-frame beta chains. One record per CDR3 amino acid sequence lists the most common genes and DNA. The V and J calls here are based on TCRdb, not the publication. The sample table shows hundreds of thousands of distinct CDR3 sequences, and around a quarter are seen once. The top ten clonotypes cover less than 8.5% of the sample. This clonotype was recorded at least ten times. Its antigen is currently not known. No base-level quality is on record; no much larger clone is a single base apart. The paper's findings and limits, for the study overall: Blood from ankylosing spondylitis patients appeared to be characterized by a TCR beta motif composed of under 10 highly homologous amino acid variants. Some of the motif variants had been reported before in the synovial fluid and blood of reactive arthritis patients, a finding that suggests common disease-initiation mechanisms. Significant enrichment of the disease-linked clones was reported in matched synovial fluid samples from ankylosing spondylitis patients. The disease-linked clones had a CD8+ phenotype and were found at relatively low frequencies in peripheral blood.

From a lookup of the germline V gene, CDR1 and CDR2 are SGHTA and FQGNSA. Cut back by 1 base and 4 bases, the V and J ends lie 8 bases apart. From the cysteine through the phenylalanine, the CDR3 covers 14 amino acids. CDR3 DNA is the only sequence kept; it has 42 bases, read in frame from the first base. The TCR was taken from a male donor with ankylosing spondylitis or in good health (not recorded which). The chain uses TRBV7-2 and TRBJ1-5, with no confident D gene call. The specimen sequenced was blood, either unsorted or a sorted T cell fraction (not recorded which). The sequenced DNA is TGTGCCAGCAGCTTAGTAAGGAGTAATCAGCCCCAGCATTTT. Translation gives CASSLVRSNQPQHF.